The sequence of this T cell receptor (beta chain) was determined in a study of blood T cells in healthy people across ages. Drawing of peripheral blood yielded about 10 milliliters from each donor. This clonotype was detected a few times. Together with a sample-barcoded 5' primer, a J-beta primer mix was included in a second PCR lasting about 7 to 11 cycles. TCRdb reanalysed the 5' RACE reads using MiXCR and keeps one entry per CDR3 protein. The sample has around 780,000 distinct CDR3 sequences, roughly 24% seen once; the top ten hold 3%. There are 17 residues in the CDR3. V dropped 4 bases and J dropped 2 bases, with 18 bases sitting between them. This same sample was also taken into another study, of T cells of mothers and their children. From that study: Mothers gave over 8.5 million TCR beta CDR3 reads each, and children 2.5 million to 3 million each. Thymic selection molds TCR recombination products alike in related and unrelated pairs.

The receptor was derived from a boy between 5 and 17 years old in good health. The chain carries TRBV12-3 or TRBV12-4 and TRBJ2-1, with TRBD2 as a possible D gene (6 bases). Sequenced material: blood. The CDR3 loop reads CASSSGSRTGAYNEQFF. As DNA, the CDR3 is TGTGCCAGCAGTTCAGGGAGCCGGACGGGAGCCTACAATGAGCAGTTCTTC.